The 8 T cell receptor beta chains in this list originate from one sample, sequenced in a study of identifying expanded T cells in peripheral blood. The assay was immunoSEQ multiplex PCR, and TCRdb's table has in-frame clones only and misses some. Seen here are more than 65,000 clones, about 88% observed once, and the top ten hold 2.8%. The sequenced sample consisted of blood. The receptors here all came from a person aged 18 to 75 in good health.

This clone has just a few counts. The genes are TRBV30 and TRBJ2-5, with 8 positions matching TRBD2. Germline-derived CDR1 and CDR2 are GTSNPN and SVGIG (reference sequence). The CDR3 has 15 residues. The V gene end was trimmed by 2 bases and the J gene end by 6 bases; junction bases not matched to a gene: 11. CDR3 amino acids: CAWSYRGGRSQTQYF. The CDR3 coding sequence is TGTGCCTGGAGTTATCGGGGGGGCCGTAGTCAGACCCAGTACTTC.

The chain links TRBV7-2 to TRBJ1-1; 9 bases agree with TRBD1. Germline V gives CDR1 SGHTA, CDR2 FQGNSA. With 3 bases clipped from V and 1 base from J, the junction kept 3 bases outside the gene matches. The CDR3 runs 15 residues. CDR3 nucleotide sequence: TGTGCCAGCAGCTTGCGGGGACAGGGGAACACTGAAGCTTTCTTT. This codes for CASSLRGQGNTEAFF.

The gene calls are TRBV6-5 and TRBJ2-7; D is unclear. This CDR3 comprises 12 residues. Germline V gives CDR1 MNHEY, CDR2 SVGAGI. Trimming shortened V by 5 bases and J by 3 bases, and 8 bases separated the two germline ends. CDR3 loop: CASSTDDYEQYF. The CDR3 nucleotides are TGTGCCAGCAGTACGGATGACTACGAGCAGTACTTC.

CDR3 residues: CATSSDRGRFYEQYF. CDR3 sequence (DNA): TGTGCCACCAGTTCGGACAGGGGAAGGTTCTACGAGCAGTACTTC. This chain joins TRBV15 and TRBJ2-7; 9 bases fit TRBD1. This CDR3 is built from 15 residues. V lost 6 bases and J lost 3; bases outside the gene matches: 9. Germline assignment: CDR1 LNHNV and CDR2 YYDKDF (reference sequence).

The V gene is TRBV6-5, the J gene TRBJ1-2; maybe TRBD1 (6 bases). Germline V CDR1 and CDR2: MNHEY, SVGAGI. The ends were cut back, 5 bases at V and 7 bases at J, with 14 bases in the middle. This CDR3 region has 13 residues. The CDR3, as DNA: TGTGCCAGCAGTGATGGACAGTCTCGTGGCTACACCTTC. Translated: CASSDGQSRGYTF.

This clone has only one observation. The chain uses TRBV7-9 and TRBJ2-7; the D is unclear. The V and J ends lost 1 base and 7 bases respectively, with 14 bases between them. This CDR3 is built from 14 residues. Per the germline V gene, CDR1 is SEHNR and CDR2 is FQNEAQ (reference sequence). CDR3 nucleotide sequence: TGTGCCAGCAGCTTAGTCCGGCCTTATCGGGAGCAGTACTTC. This codes for CASSLVRPYREQYF.

Worth noting for this clone: A junction boundary mismatches the germline segment, possibly from a read error. Here the CDR3 reads CASSQSDSRIF. The DNA for the CDR3 is TGTGCCAGCAGCCAGTCGGACAGCCGCATTTTT. The chain employs TRBV7-2 and TRBJ1-3; a possible D gene is TRBD1 (6 bases). This CDR3 is 11 amino acids long. CDR1 is SGHTA and CDR2 is FQGNSA in the germline V gene. Filled out from reference TRBV7-2 and TRBJ1-3, the complete variable domain reads GAGVSQSPSNKVTEKGKDVELRCDPISGHTALYWYRQSLGQGLEFLIYFQGNSAPDKSGLPSDRFSAERTGGSVSTLTIQRTQQEDSAVYLCASSQSDSRIFGEGSWLTVV.

The chain carries TRBV7-2 and TRBJ2-7, with 8 bases fitting TRBD1. The germline CDR1 and CDR2 sequences are SGHTA and FQGNSA. This CDR3 has 14 residues. V shed 7 bases, J shed 6 bases, and the junction held 11 bases outside the gene matches. DNA for the CDR3: TGTGCCAGCACCCAAGGGTGGGACAGGTTCGAGCAGTACTTC. Residues: CASTQGWDRFEQYF.